This T cell receptor (beta chain) was sequenced during a study of cytomegalovirus exposure and HLA in healthy donors. Donors consisted of healthy bone marrow donors. PCR involved 60 Vbeta and 13 Jbeta primers. The assay was immunoSEQ multiplex PCR, and TCRdb's table has in-frame clones only and misses some. Altogether roughly 120,000 clones are present, approximately 80% being singletons, with the ten largest covering approximately 0.24%. Study-level findings and limits: It is likely that the observed cluster of highly shared sequence variants was a sequencing artifact. Presence/absence analysis assumed near-uniform sequencing depth across donors.

Germline lookup yields CDR1 SGHTA and CDR2 FQGNSA. Germline trimming cut 7 bases from V and 5 bases from J; bases unmatched to any gene: 10. The CDR3 sequence is 14 residues long. The sample holds a few counts of this clone. What it binds is unknown. This TCR was sampled from a man aged 50-60 years in good health and CMV-seronegative. Specimen: PBMCs. The V call is TRBV7-2, the J call TRBJ2-5; 7 nucleotides agree with TRBD1. DNA of the CDR3: TGTGCCAGCACCCTTCAGACAGGGATGGAGACCCAGTACTTC. Its protein product is CASTLQTGMETQYF.